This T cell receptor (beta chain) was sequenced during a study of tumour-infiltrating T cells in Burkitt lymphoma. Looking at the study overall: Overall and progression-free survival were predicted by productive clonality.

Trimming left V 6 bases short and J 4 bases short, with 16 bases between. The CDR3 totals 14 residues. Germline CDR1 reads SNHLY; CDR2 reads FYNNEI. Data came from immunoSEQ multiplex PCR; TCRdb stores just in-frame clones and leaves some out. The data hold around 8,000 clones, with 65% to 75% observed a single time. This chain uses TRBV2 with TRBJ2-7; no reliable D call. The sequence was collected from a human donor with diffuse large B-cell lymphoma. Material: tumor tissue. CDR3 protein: CASSQDRVGYEQYF. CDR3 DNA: TGTGCCAGCAGCCAGGACCGGGTTGGGTACGAGCAGTACTTC. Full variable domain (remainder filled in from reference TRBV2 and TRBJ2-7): EPEVTQTPSHQVTQMGQEVILRCVPISNHLYFYWYRQILGQKVEFLVSFYNNEISEKSEIFDDQFSVERPDGSNFTLKIRSTKLEDSAMYFCASSQDRVGYEQYFGPGTRLTVT.